This is a list of T cell receptor beta chains from one sample in a study of PD-1 blockade in classical Hodgkin lymphoma. Profiling relied on immunoSEQ multiplex PCR, and the TCRdb table lists in-frame clones only, not all of them. This sample has 20,000 to 30,000 clones; roughly 86% occur once, and the top ten carry under 14%. Here the sequenced sample was peripheral blood mononuclear cells (PBMCs), taken before the second cycle of nivolumab. The origin of the receptors is a human donor with classical Hodgkin lymphoma. CDR3s include the opening cysteine and the closing phenylalanine or tryptophan. A D gene is named only where the DNA matches it firmly. Rows may omit the clone size; those that give it use once, few, many or a size class.

d_call: .
clone_size: .
j_call: TRBJ2-7
v_call: TRBV4-2
cdr3_aa: CASSQDDYYSEQYF
cdr3_nt: TGTGCCAGCAGCCAAGATGATTACTACTCCGAGCAGTACTTC

d_call: .
clone_size: once
j_call: TRBJ1-1
v_call: TRBV2
cdr3_aa: CASGNKPNAEAFF
cdr3_nt: TGTGCCAGCGGGAATAAACCGAACGCTGAAGCTTTCTTT

d_call: TRBD2
clone_size: .
j_call: TRBJ2-1
v_call: TRBV28
cdr3_aa: CASSLLAGETSPTQGQFF
cdr3_nt: TGTGCCAGCAGTTTATTAGCGGGGGAGACCTCTCCCACTCAAGGGCAGTTCTTC

d_call: .
clone_size: medium-sized
j_call: TRBJ1-1
v_call: TRBV9
cdr3_aa: CASSVEGGTEAFF
cdr3_nt: TGTGCCAGCAGCGTAGAAGGGGGGACTGAAGCTTTCTTT

d_call: .
clone_size: once
j_call: TRBJ2-7
v_call: TRBV6-1
cdr3_aa: CASSERRAEQYF
cdr3_nt: TGTGCCAGCAGTGAACGCAGGGCCGAGCAGTACTTC

d_call: .
clone_size: few
j_call: TRBJ2-5
v_call: TRBV28
cdr3_aa: CASSLTGSAETQYF
cdr3_nt: TGTGCCAGCAGTTTAACAGGGTCAGCCGAGACCCAGTACTTC

d_call: .
clone_size: medium-sized
j_call: TRBJ1-4
v_call: TRBV28
cdr3_aa: CASSFREVDEKLFF
cdr3_nt: TGTGCCAGCAGTTTCAGGGAGGTCGATGAAAAACTGTTTTTT

d_call: .
clone_size: .
j_call: TRBJ1-1
v_call: TRBV7-8
cdr3_aa: CASSLPLGAGAPEAFF
cdr3_nt: TGTGCCAGCAGCTTACCCCTCGGAGCGGGGGCGCCTGAAGCTTTCTTT

d_call: .
clone_size: .
j_call: TRBJ1-6
v_call: TRBV9
cdr3_aa: CASSARTQVLGNSPLHF
cdr3_nt: TGTGCCAGCAGCGCGAGAACACAGGTCCTAGGGAATTCACCCCTCCACTTT

d_call: .
clone_size: .
j_call: TRBJ2-5
v_call: TRBV18
cdr3_aa: CASSYLAGETQYF
cdr3_nt: TGTGCCAGCTCTTACCTAGCAGGGGAGACCCAGTACTTC

d_call: .
clone_size: .
j_call: TRBJ2-7
v_call: TRBV2
cdr3_aa: CASSPGPAYEQYF
cdr3_nt: TGTGCCAGCAGCCCGGGTCCAGCCTACGAGCAGTACTTC

d_call: .
clone_size: .
j_call: TRBJ2-4
v_call: TRBV6-1
cdr3_aa: CASTDGSKNIQYF
cdr3_nt: TGTGCCAGCACCGACGGGTCCAAAAACATTCAGTACTTC

d_call: .
clone_size: .
j_call: TRBJ2-1
v_call: TRBV14
cdr3_aa: CASSQDEGGVPYNEQFF
cdr3_nt: TGTGCCAGCAGCCAAGATGAGGGGGGGGTGCCCTACAATGAGCAGTTCTTC

d_call: .
clone_size: .
j_call: TRBJ1-1
v_call: TRBV14
cdr3_aa: CASSPWDGNTEAFF
cdr3_nt: TGTGCCAGCAGCCCGTGGGATGGGAACACTGAAGCTTTCTTT

d_call: .
clone_size: .
j_call: TRBJ1-2
v_call: TRBV7-2
cdr3_aa: CVWQGNRDYGYTF
cdr3_nt: TGTGTCTGGCAGGGTAATCGGGACTATGGCTACACCTTC

d_call: TRBD1
clone_size: .
j_call: TRBJ1-3
v_call: TRBV7-2
cdr3_aa: CASSSRQGLRGNTIYF
cdr3_nt: TGTGCCAGCAGCTCTAGACAGGGCCTGAGAGGAAACACCATATATTTT

d_call: .
clone_size: .
j_call: TRBJ1-1
v_call: TRBV11-2
cdr3_aa: CASSLGIGNTEAFF
cdr3_nt: TGTGCCAGCAGCTTAGGAATAGGGAACACTGAAGCTTTCTTT

d_call: TRBD1
clone_size: .
j_call: TRBJ2-7
v_call: TRBV11-2
cdr3_aa: CASSLRDRFYEQYF
cdr3_nt: TGTGCCAGCAGCCTAAGGGACAGGTTCTACGAGCAGTACTTC

d_call: TRBD1
clone_size: .
j_call: TRBJ1-3
v_call: TRBV2
cdr3_aa: CASKQGAGNTIYF
cdr3_nt: TGTGCCAGCAAGCAGGGGGCTGGAAACACCATATATTTT

d_call: TRBD1
clone_size: .
j_call: TRBJ1-3
v_call: TRBV6-1
cdr3_aa: CASSDRDRGYGNTIYF
cdr3_nt: TGTGCCAGCAGTGACCGGGACAGGGGATATGGAAACACCATATATTTT

d_call: .
clone_size: .
j_call: TRBJ1-4
v_call: TRBV2
cdr3_aa: CASRERGGNEKLFF
cdr3_nt: TGTGCCAGCAGGGAGAGGGGAGGTAATGAAAAACTGTTTTTT

d_call: .
clone_size: .
j_call: TRBJ2-7
v_call: TRBV28
cdr3_aa: CASSSPKEQENEGAYEQYF
cdr3_nt: TGTGCCAGCAGTTCCCCCAAAGAACAGGAAAACGAGGGGGCCTACGAGCAGTACTTC

d_call: .
clone_size: .
j_call: TRBJ2-1
v_call: TRBV7-6
cdr3_aa: CASSLASYNEQFF
cdr3_nt: TGTGCCAGCAGCTTAGCCAGCTACAATGAGCAGTTCTTC

d_call: TRBD1
clone_size: .
j_call: TRBJ1-4
v_call: TRBV2
cdr3_aa: CASRTGPREKLFF
cdr3_nt: TGTGCCAGCAGGACAGGGCCGAGGGAGAAACTGTTTTTT

d_call: .
clone_size: .
j_call: TRBJ2-1
v_call: TRBV7-6
cdr3_aa: CASSLATVPEQFF
cdr3_nt: TGTGCCAGCAGCTTAGCGACTGTTCCTGAGCAGTTCTTC

d_call: .
clone_size: once
j_call: TRBJ1-4
v_call: TRBV4-1
cdr3_aa: CASGRLGLTTTNEKLFF
cdr3_nt: TGCGCCAGTGGCCGCTTAGGGCTAACCACGACTAATGAAAAACTGTTTTTT

d_call: .
clone_size: medium-sized
j_call: TRBJ1-1
v_call: TRBV9
cdr3_aa: CASDGGRDTEAFF
cdr3_nt: TGTGCCAGCGACGGGGGAAGGGACACTGAAGCTTTCTTT

d_call: TRBD1
clone_size: once
j_call: TRBJ2-2
v_call: TRBV7-2
cdr3_aa: CASRSTGGNTGELFF
cdr3_nt: TGTGCCAGCAGGTCGACAGGGGGCAACACCGGGGAGCTGTTTTTT

d_call: .
clone_size: medium-sized
j_call: TRBJ1-1
v_call: TRBV7-9
cdr3_aa: CASSLSGAEAFF
cdr3_nt: TGTGCCAGCAGCTTAAGTGGAGCTGAAGCTTTCTTT

d_call: TRBD1
clone_size: .
j_call: TRBJ1-1
v_call: TRBV28
cdr3_aa: CASRDRGGAFF
cdr3_nt: TGTGCCAGCAGAGACAGGGGAGGAGCTTTCTTT

d_call: .
clone_size: .
j_call: TRBJ2-7
v_call: TRBV4-3
cdr3_aa: CASSTHLRESYEQYF
cdr3_nt: TGCGCCAGCAGCACCCACCTCAGGGAATCCTACGAGCAGTACTTC

d_call: .
clone_size: once
j_call: TRBJ1-5
v_call: TRBV4-1
cdr3_aa: CASSRAQVNQPQHF
cdr3_nt: TGCGCCAGCAGCCGCGCGCAGGTTAATCAGCCCCAGCATTTT

d_call: .
clone_size: .
j_call: TRBJ1-5
v_call: TRBV2
cdr3_aa: CARGVGNQPQHF
cdr3_nt: TGTGCCCGGGGGGTAGGCAATCAGCCCCAGCATTTT

d_call: .
clone_size: once
j_call: TRBJ2-7
v_call: TRBV7-9
cdr3_aa: CASSLEDDF
cdr3_nt: TGTGCCAGCAGCTTAGAAGATGACTTC

d_call: .
clone_size: .
j_call: TRBJ2-4
v_call: TRBV13
cdr3_aa: CASSSSDATNIQYF
cdr3_nt: TGTGCCAGCAGCTCCTCGGACGCGACAAACATTCAGTACTTC

d_call: .
clone_size: .
j_call: TRBJ1-1
v_call: TRBV18
cdr3_aa: CASSPGQGNTEAFF
cdr3_nt: TGTGCCAGCTCACCGGGGCAGGGGAACACTGAAGCTTTCTTT